This T cell receptor beta chain originates from a study of low-dose radiotherapy and immunotherapy resistance in tumors (dated by TCRdb to 2021 to 2024). For context, the study as a whole: In Cohort 1, each fraction delivered 0.5 Gy every 2 weeks, and the prescribed total PTV dose was 6.5 Gy. Cohort 2 received 1 Gy per fraction every two weeks, with a total of 13 Gy over 26 weeks. Nivolumab was administered intravenously as a 240 mg flat dose every two weeks, and ipilimumab was administered intravenously at 1 mg/kg every six weeks. Intravenous cyclophosphamide at 200 mg/m2 was administered every two weeks, one day ahead of each radiation and immunotherapy administration. Patients took aspirin 300 mg orally once daily for four cycles, starting on cycle 1 day 1. No randomization into treatment groups was done for the people taking part in the trial. Eight patients were included in the translational analysis, namely three from the first dose cohort plus the first five from the second dose cohort.

The time point label on this specimen signifies: before trial treatment. The donors came from RACIN, which was a single-arm phase I dose-escalation trial that paired nivolumab and ipilimumab with aspirin, low-dose cyclophosphamide and low-dose radiotherapy. Eligible patients had advanced, TIL-negative solid tumors. This clonotype was seen ten or more times. Its antigen has not been determined. No base quality values were provided; no much bigger clone lies one nucleotide off. Via the germline V gene, CDR1 is SGHTA and CDR2 FQGNSA. V loses 6 bases at its end and J loses 3 bases; junction bases beyond the gene matches: 8. The CDR3, cysteine through phenylalanine, is 15 amino acids long. Just the 45-base CDR3 DNA is kept, in frame starting at base 1. Superscript III and a set of TRAV- and TRBV-specific primers were used to synthesize first-strand cDNA, so that both TCRalpha and TCRbeta chains were covered. TCRs were amplified with Phusion for 20 PCR cycles, with a constant-region primer paired with the adapter attached to the V primers. The isolated mRNA was amplified using the MessageAmp II aRNA Amplification Kit, with in vitro transcription performed for around 16 hours at 37 degrees C. mRNA for TCR sequencing was isolated with the Dynabeads mRNA DIRECT Purification Kit. Indexed Illumina adapters were added in a second Phusion PCR of 25 cycles, after which AMPure XP beads were used to purify the products. TCRalpha and TCRbeta libraries were deep-sequenced on an Illumina MiniSeq instrument. Regarding the original processing steps: Using custom Perl scripts, TCR sequences that encoded the same protein were pooled, out-of-frame sequences were dropped, and the abundance of each clonotype was calculated. Any TCR sequence supported by only a single read was excluded from analysis. Among the metrics used to describe the repertoires were Shannon entropy, Gini index, clonality, richness, and the frequency of TCRs shared between repertoires. TCRdb applied fastp at Q25 and MiXCR to the public reads, then kept only in-frame beta chains. For every CDR3 protein sequence, its rows merge into one entry that carries the most common genes and DNA. TCRdb's processing, not the authors', yielded these V and J calls. The sample table holds fewer than 95,000 distinct CDR3 sequences, of which 9.4% were seen once. The ten most abundant clones make up under 1.1% of the sample.

This receptor was obtained from a male donor with prostate cancer. The sequence joins TRBV7-2 to TRBJ2-3; 8 junctional bases match TRBD2. Sample: PBMCs, taken before treatment. CDR3 region: CASRPSAGGTDTQYF. DNA sequence: TGTGCCAGCAGACCGTCGGCGGGAGGTACAGATACGCAGTATTTT.